This TCR beta chain originates from a study of shared clonotypes between healthy human individuals. Across the study: Three CD4 naive, three CD4 memory, two CD8 naive and one CD8 memory plate were used per donor.

In the case of this clone: Antigen: not known.

The CDR3 loop spans 14 amino acids. In germline, CDR1 is SGHRS, CDR2 YFSETQ. Trimming stripped 4 bases from V and 6 bases from J, with 17 bases between. Original processing notes: Filtering was not the same, since immunoSEQ gave junction-only sequences without quality scores. Assay: immunoSEQ multiplex PCR; the TCRdb copy retains only in-frame clones and omits some. That table supplies the V and J calls and clone size; D and trimming were determined from the DNA. There are roughly 1.5 million clones in the sample; 95% to 99% occur only once, and less than 0.55% lies in the top ten. General study findings and limits: The generation probabilities recorded for non-shared clonotypes fell below those of clonotypes shared by all four donors. Naive subsets typically showed greater estimated richness than memory subsets.

The chain joins TRBV5-1 to TRBJ2-7; weak D call: TRBD1 (7 bases). This clonotype was sampled from a man in his thirties or forties in good health. The specimen sequenced was naive CD4+ T cells sorted from blood. Regarding subset: CD45RA+ positively selected. As DNA, the CDR3 is TGCGCCAGCAGCCCGGCGACAGGGACTGGCGAGCAGTACTTC. It is translated as CASSPATGTGEQYF.